This TCR beta chain was observed in a study of blood T cell repertoires in COVID-19. Study-wide background: Sample material is recorded as cDNA or gDNA derived from T cells, B-cell-depleted T cells, or PBMCs.

Source study methods: Amplification of reference gene primers was used by the study to estimate nucleated cell counts. Profiled with immunoSEQ multiplex PCR; TCRdb holds only in-frame clones, not every one. The V and J calls and the clone size are those of that table, but D and trimming were determined from the DNA. Here the sample spans roughly 220,000 clones, 80% to 85% being singletons. Germline V lookup: CDR1 SGHAT, CDR2 FQNNGV. V was shortened by 5 bases and J by 3 bases, with 14 bases between the two germline ends. This CDR3 comprises 15 residues. Sample: peripheral blood. This clonotype originated in a man under 40 with active or convalescent COVID-19. This chain connects TRBV11-2 to TRBJ1-3; weak D call: TRBD1 (5 bases). The CDR3 here is CASSRGGVRGNTIYF. DNA of the CDR3: TGTGCCAGCAGCCGCGGGGGGGTACGTGGAAACACCATATATTTT.